What follows are 32 T cell receptor beta chains derived from one specimen sequenced in a study of brain T cells in children with intractable seizures. Clones were read by immunoSEQ multiplex PCR, and TCRdb kept only the in-frame ones, dropping some. The repertoire holds 70,000 to 85,000 clones, with approximately 89% as singletons. The material was peripheral blood, obtained at surgery. All receptors derive from a girl between 2 and 10 years old with Rasmussen encephalitis and intractable seizures.

This chain links TRBV10-2 with TRBJ2-1; D is perhaps TRBD2 (6 bases). V shed 6 bases and J shed 6 bases, with 12 bases lying between them. CDR3 size: 13 residues. The V gene's germline CDR1 is WSHSY and CDR2 SAAADI. In nucleotides, the CDR3 is TGCGCCAGCAGGGACGGGACTTCCAATGAGCAGTTCTTC. Its protein is CASRDGTSNEQFF.

V gene TRBV5-6 combines with J gene TRBJ1-2; TRBD1 aligns across 7 bases. The CDR3 runs to 14 residues. The V gene end was trimmed by 3 bases and the J gene end by 5 bases; junction bases not matched to a gene: 7. The V gene's germline CDR1 is SGHDT and CDR2 YYEEEE. CDR3 in DNA: TGTGCCAGCAGCTACGGACAGGTACTTTATGGCTACACCTTC. Translating it yields CASSYGQVLYGYTF. The full variable domain, rest sourced from reference TRBV5-6 and TRBJ1-2, is DAGVTQSPTHLIKTRGQQVTLRCSPKSGHDTVSWYQQALGQGPQFIFQYYEEEERQRGNFPDRFSGHQFPNYSSELNVNALLLGDSALYLCASSYGQVLYGYTFGSGTRLTVV.

The chain employs TRBV28 and TRBJ1-6; D is unclear. Trimming shortened V by 6 bases and J by 10 bases, and 7 bases separated the two germline ends. Germline V gene sequence: CDR1 MDHEN, CDR2 SYDVKM. The CDR3 runs 11 residues. CDR3 coding DNA: TGTGCCAGCAGCAGCATATCACCCCTCCACTTT. Protein sequence: CASSSISPLHF.

The chain combines TRBV7-2 with TRBJ2-6; D perhaps matches TRBD2 (5 bases). This CDR3 has 16 amino acids. Germline-derived CDR1 and CDR2 are SGHTA and FQGNSA. Trimming shortened V by 5 bases and J by 0 bases, and 11 bases separated the two germline ends. The CDR3 nucleotides read TGTGCCAGCAGCACCGACGGGGTCTCTGGGGCCAACGTCCTGACTTTC. It yields the protein CASSTDGVSGANVLTF.

The chain combines TRBV6-5 with TRBJ2-1; D is unclear. Germline CDR1 MNHEY, CDR2 SVGAGI. V was shortened by 2 bases and J by 1 base, with 9 bases between the two germline ends. CDR3 length: 15 amino acids. The CDR3 region is CASSYGSTSYNEQFF. CDR3 sequence (DNA): TGTGCCAGCAGTTACGGATCGACATCCTACAATGAGCAGTTCTTC.

This chain links TRBV19 with TRBJ1-5, with TRBD1 identical over 7 bases. Germline V gene lookup returns CDR1 LNHDA and CDR2 SQIVND (reference sequence). The CDR3 consists of 14 residues. V lost 5 bases to trimming and J lost 5 bases; unmatched junction nucleotides: 6. The CDR3 coding sequence is TGTGCCAGTAGTTTACAGGGGTCGGATCAGCCCCAGCATTTT. Translating gives CASSLQGSDQPQHF.

J is TRBJ2-7 and V is TRBV6-1; D uncertain. CDR1 is MNHNS, CDR2 SASEGT, per germline. V lost 2 bases, J lost 3 bases, and 8 bases lay in between. The length of the CDR3 is 13 residues. The CDR3 bases are TGTGCCAGCAGTGAAAGGTACTTCTACGAGCAGTACTTC. Protein product: CASSERYFYEQYF.

The V and J genes are TRBV30 and TRBJ2-1; unclear D gene. CDR1 and CDR2 (germline): GTSNPN, SVGIG (reference sequence). V was clipped by 0 bases and J by 4 bases, with 10 bases between them. The CDR3 is made up of 14 amino acids. The CDR3 loop is CAWSVRPAYNEQFF. CDR3 nucleotide sequence: TGTGCCTGGAGTGTACGTCCCGCTTACAATGAGCAGTTCTTC.

The rearrangement links TRBV19 to TRBJ1-5; 8 bases are a match to TRBD1. CDR3 size: 15 residues. Germline V gene data show CDR1 as LNHDA and CDR2 as SQIVND (reference sequence). V lost 7 bases to trimming and J lost 6 bases; unmatched junction nucleotides: 11. CDR3 nucleotides: TGTGCCAGTAAGGCGGTACAGGGGGTTGGTCAGCCCCAGCATTTT. It yields the protein CASKAVQGVGQPQHF. Combining the CDR3 with reference TRBV19 and TRBJ1-5 gives the whole variable domain DGGITQSPKYLFRKEGQNVTLSCEQNLNHDAMYWYRQDPGQGLRLIYYSQIVNDFQKGDIAEGYSVSREKKESFPLTVTSAQKNPTAFYLCASKAVQGVGQPQHFGDGTRLSIL.

V is TRBV9 and J is TRBJ2-3; D is uncertain. The ends were cut back, 4 bases at V and 3 bases at J, with 12 bases in the middle. Germline lookup yields CDR1 SGDLS and CDR2 YYNGEE. CDR3 size: 14 residues. In DNA, the CDR3 is TGTGCCAGCAGCCCACGAGTGGGGACAGATACGCAGTATTTT. It yields the protein CASSPRVGTDTQYF.

This sequence joins TRBV4-1 and TRBJ2-3, with D uncertain. The ends were cut back, 0 bases at V and 3 bases at J, with 7 bases in the middle. Germline loops: CDR1 MGHRA, CDR2 YSYEKL. CDR3 length: 14 amino acids. CDR3 protein: CASSQDRWTDTQYF. DNA of the CDR3: TGCGCCAGCAGCCAAGATCGTTGGACAGATACGCAGTATTTT.

The rearrangement joins TRBV7-9 to TRBJ1-2; D may be TRBD1 (6 bases). V was shortened by 2 bases and J by 6 bases, with 10 bases between the two germline ends. From germline, CDR1 is SEHNR and CDR2 FQNEAQ (reference sequence). The CDR3 runs 13 residues. Here the CDR3 DNA reads TGTGCCAGCAGCTTACGGGGGGGCGATGGCTACACCTTC. Its protein is CASSLRGGDGYTF.

The V gene is TRBV5-4, the J gene TRBJ2-5; the D is unclear. The V and J ends lost 1 base and 5 bases respectively, with 9 bases between them. Germline CDR1 and CDR2: SGHNT and YYREEE (reference sequence). The CDR3 runs 13 residues. The CDR3 sequence: CASSLWGGETQYF. The CDR3 DNA sequence: TGTGCCAGCAGCTTGTGGGGTGGGGAGACCCAGTACTTC.

V and J are TRBV6-5 and TRBJ1-3; tentatively, D is TRBD1 (6 bases). CDR1 and CDR2 from the germline V gene are MNHEY and SVGAGI. The V and J ends lost 6 bases and 2 bases respectively, with 8 bases between them. CDR3 length equals 13 residues. CDR3 protein: CASRRTAGNTIYF. Written as DNA, the CDR3 is TGTGCCAGCAGAAGGACAGCTGGAAACACCATATATTTT.

The CDR3 bases are TGTGCCAGCAGCCGCTCTAGTGGATCGACCTACGAGCAGTACTTC. Translation: CASSRSSGSTYEQYF. V is TRBV14 and J is TRBJ2-7, with D hard to call. Germline V gene data show CDR1 as SGHDN and CDR2 as FVKESK. V was pared by 4 bases and J by 2 bases, with 15 bases between. This CDR3 has 15 residues.

This chain joins TRBV9 and TRBJ2-2, with TRBD2 matching 8 bases. The germline gives CDR1 SGDLS, CDR2 YYNGEE. The ends lost 0 bases at V and 6 bases at J; junction bases unmatched: 7. This CDR3 is built from 16 residues. The DNA for the CDR3 is TGTGCCAGCAGCGTAGAAGGCGGGGGGTTACCCGGGGAGCTGTTTTTT. Translating it yields CASSVEGGGLPGELFF.

The V gene is TRBV2, the J gene TRBJ1-1; D is undetermined. This CDR3 is built from 14 residues. From germline, CDR1 is SNHLY and CDR2 FYNNEI. V was shortened by 2 bases and J by 2 bases, with 9 bases between the two germline ends. CDR3 in DNA: TGTGCCAGCAGTGAATCGTCAGCTAACACTGAAGCTTTCTTT. Protein product: CASSESSANTEAFF.

This clone has only one observation. This chain links TRBV7-9 with TRBJ2-7, with unresolved D. Germline CDR1 is SEHNR and CDR2 is FQNEAQ (reference sequence). The CDR3 sequence is 15 residues long. Trimming removed 2 bases from V and 0 bases from J, with 11 bases in between. Here the CDR3 reads CASSLTSGGSYEQYF. CDR3 bases: TGTGCCAGCAGCTTAACATCGGGTGGCTCCTACGAGCAGTACTTC.

The V and J genes are TRBV5-6 and TRBJ1-1; no clear D gene. Germline assignment: CDR1 SGHDT and CDR2 YYEEEE. The ends were cut back, 0 bases at V and 10 bases at J, with 16 bases in the middle. The CDR3 runs 14 residues. CDR3 sequence: CASSLGRKTAGAFF. CDR3 sequence (DNA): TGTGCCAGCAGCTTGGGCAGAAAAACAGCGGGAGCTTTCTTT.

This chain links TRBV29-1 with TRBJ1-1, with TRBD1 as a possible D gene (5 bases). The germline CDR1 and CDR2 sequences are SQVTM and ANQGSEA. V was clipped by 0 bases and J by 4 bases, with 12 bases between them. CDR3 length equals 14 residues. The CDR3 sequence is CSVEDLGGATEAFF. CDR3 bases: TGCAGCGTTGAAGATCTGGGCGGGGCCACTGAAGCTTTCTTT. The full variable domain, completed using reference TRBV29-1 and TRBJ1-1, is SAVISQKPSRDICQRGTSLTIQCQVDSQVTMMFWYRQQPGQSLTLIATANQGSEATYESGFVIDKFPISRPNLTFSTLTVSNMSPEDSSIYLCSVEDLGGATEAFFGQGTRLTVV.

J is TRBJ2-2 and V is TRBV9, with D uncertain. Trimming removed 4 bases at V and 1 base at J, with 5 bases between. The CDR3 has 13 residues. CDR1 and CDR2 (germline): SGDLS, YYNGEE. The CDR3 nucleotides are TGTGCCAGCAGCAGTCGGAACACCGGGGAGCTGTTTTTT. Translation: CASSSRNTGELFF.

The chain recombines TRBV30 with TRBJ2-1, with D uncertain. Germline V gene data show CDR1 as GTSNPN and CDR2 as SVGIG (reference sequence). The CDR3 loop spans 12 amino acids. Between the trimmed V and J ends, which lost 4 bases and 2 bases, there was a span of 6 bases. As DNA, the CDR3 is TGTGCCTGGACTAGAACCTACAATGAGCAGTTCTTC. Encoded protein: CAWTRTYNEQFF.

The chain carries TRBV11-3 and TRBJ2-5; 9 nucleotides align to TRBD2. This CDR3 spans 14 amino acids. CDR1 is SGHNT and CDR2 is YENEEA in the germline V gene. V shed 3 bases, J shed 5 bases, and the junction held 4 bases outside the gene matches. The CDR3 DNA sequence: TGTGCCAGCAGCTTGGCGGGAGGGGAGGAGACCCAGTACTTC. Protein product: CASSLAGGEETQYF.

The chain is built from TRBV30 and TRBJ1-2; 7 bases are shared with TRBD1. V shed 6 bases and J 5 bases; nucleotides not matched to a gene: 18. CDR1 and CDR2 (germline): GTSNPN, SVGIG (reference sequence). This CDR3 is built from 16 residues. The CDR3 region is CACLKRGQTGRYGYTF. CDR3 coding DNA: TGTGCCTGCTTAAAACGGGGACAGACAGGACGATATGGCTACACCTTC. Complete variable domain (other parts from reference TRBV30 and TRBJ1-2): SQTIHQWPATLVQPVGSPLSLECTVEGTSNPNLYWYRQAAGRGLQLLFYSVGIGQISSEVPQNLSASRPQDRQFILSSKKLLLSDSGFYLCACLKRGQTGRYGYTFGSGTRLTVV.

This chain links TRBV29-1 with TRBJ2-4; D is unclear. Trimming cost V 7 bases and J 0 bases, with 10 bases left between them. Germline loops: CDR1 SQVTM, CDR2 ANQGSEA. CDR3 size: 13 residues. The CDR3 protein is CSAWLVAKNIQYF. Written as DNA, the CDR3 is TGCAGCGCCTGGTTGGTAGCCAAAAACATTCAGTACTTC.

This chain joins TRBV7-9 and TRBJ2-7, with D possibly TRBD1 on 5 matching bases. Trimming pared 0 bases from V and 6 bases from J, leaving 9 bases between. The CDR3 has 13 amino acids. Per the germline V gene, CDR1 is SEHNR and CDR2 is FQNEAQ (reference sequence). The DNA for the CDR3 is TGTGCCAGCAGCTTAGCGGTCAGGGCCGAGCAGTACTTC. Its translation is CASSLAVRAEQYF. Based on the CDR3 plus reference TRBV7-9 and TRBJ2-7, the full variable domain is DTGVSQNPRHKITKRGQNVTFRCDPISEHNRLYWYRQTLGQGPEFLTYFQNEAQLEKSRLLSDRFSAERPKGSFSTLEIQRTEQGDSAMYLCASSLAVRAEQYFGPGTRLTVT.

The count of this clone is one. The chain employs TRBV6-5 and TRBJ1-5, with D possibly being TRBD1 (5 bases). V shed 6 bases and J shed 4 bases, with 16 bases lying between them. There are 15 residues in the CDR3. Germline CDR1 MNHEY, CDR2 SVGAGI. CDR3 sequence (DNA): TGTGCCAGCAGAAGAGGGAGGCAGGGAAATCAGCCCCAGCATTTT. Translated, it gives CASRRGRQGNQPQHF.

This clone was recorded once. This chain uses TRBV19 with TRBJ2-2, with 11 bases fitting TRBD2. The CDR3 is made up of 16 amino acids. The V gene end was trimmed by 8 bases and the J gene end by 1 base; junction bases not matched to a gene: 6. CDR1 LNHDA and CDR2 SQIVND come from the germline V gene (reference sequence). The CDR3 protein is CASLRGLAENTGELFF. Written as DNA, the CDR3 is TGTGCCAGTTTACGGGGACTAGCGGAGAACACCGGGGAGCTGTTTTTT.

The chain is built from TRBV5-6 and TRBJ2-7; no clear D gene. V shed 2 bases and J shed 4 bases, with 13 bases lying between them. This CDR3 region has 14 residues. From germline, CDR1 is SGHDT and CDR2 YYEEEE. This chain's CDR3 is CASSFRLSLYEQYF. The CDR3 DNA sequence: TGTGCCAGCAGCTTTCGTTTATCCCTTTACGAGCAGTACTTC.

The chain joins TRBV18 to TRBJ2-5; 8 positions agree with TRBD1. Losses at the gene ends were 2 bases for V and 5 bases for J; bases not matched to a gene: 7. The length of the CDR3 is 15 residues. Germline V gives CDR1 KGHSH, CDR2 LQKENI. The CDR3: CASSPRTGGMETQYF. The CDR3 bases are TGTGCCAGCTCACCAAGAACAGGGGGTATGGAGACCCAGTACTTC.

The chain is built from TRBV6-5 and TRBJ2-2; the D gene is possibly TRBD1 (5 bases). The V end was cut by 8 bases, the J end by 1 base, with 8 bases between. The CDR3 is 13 amino acids. CDR1 is MNHEY and CDR2 is SVGAGI in the germline V gene. The CDR3 nucleotides read TGTGCCAGCGGCCAGGGGAACACCGGGGAGCTGTTTTTT. Residues: CASGQGNTGELFF.

This chain uses TRBV6-5 with TRBJ2-3; D tentatively fits TRBD1 or TRBD2 (5 bases each). This CDR3 comprises 15 residues. CDR1 MNHEY and CDR2 SVGAGI come from the germline V gene. V was shortened by 8 bases and J by 2 bases, with 17 bases between the two germline ends. CDR3 region: CASYFSGDLTDTQYF. Written as DNA, the CDR3 is TGTGCCAGCTACTTCTCTGGGGACCTCACAGATACGCAGTATTTT.